Listed below are T cell receptor beta chains from one sample, sequenced in a study of T-cell memory formation after mild COVID-19. TCRdb processed the 5' RACE reads anew with MiXCR; each CDR3 protein has one entry. This repertoire shows about 360,000 distinct CDR3 sequences, over 13% found once; its top ten account for around 21%. Sequences were obtained from PBMCs or a T cell subset sorted from them (not recorded which). Receptor source: a man aged 18 to 30 who had mild COVID-19 (a few samples of this study predate the infection). Cell type and time point are not known. Both conserved end residues are part of each CDR3. The D gene is left open where the match is weak. Not every row has a clone size; where given, it reads once, few, many or a size class.

>-|TRBJ1-1|many|TRBV28
TGTGCCAGCAGCCGCCTGAATGCTTTCTTT
CASSRLNAFF
>TRBD1|TRBJ2-3|few|TRBV7-9
TGTGCCAGCAGCTTAGAGGGGGCAAATACGCAGTATTTT
CASSLEGANTQYF
>TRBD2|TRBJ2-3|-|TRBV28
TGTGCCAGCATCTCCGGGACTAGCGGAAATACGCAGTATTTT
CASISGTSGNTQYF
>-|TRBJ2-5|-|TRBV5-1
TGCGCCAGCAGCTTGGCGGCGGGGCGTCAAGAGACCCAGTACTTC
CASSLAAGRQETQYF
>-|TRBJ1-5|many|TRBV7-8
TGTGCCAGCAGCCCCCCGGGACTTAGTCAGCCCCAGCATTTT
CASSPPGLSQPQHF
>-|TRBJ2-3|-|TRBV24-1
TGTGCCACCAGTTTGTGGGATACGCAGTATTTT
CATSLWDTQYF
>-|TRBJ1-1|-|TRBV4-3
TGCGCCAGCAGCCAAGGGCCGGGTCCTCTTACGGCTTTCTTT
CASSQGPGPLTAFF
>TRBD1|TRBJ2-7|-|TRBV25-1
TGTGCCGCCGGGACAGGGTACGAGCAGTACTTC
CAAGTGYEQYF
>-|TRBJ2-3|many|TRBV12-3/TRBV12-4
TGTGCCAGCAGCACCCATACGGGGACCACAGATACGCAGTATTTT
CASSTHTGTTDTQYF
>TRBD1|TRBJ2-1|many|TRBV24-1
TGTGCCACCAGTGATCGACAGGGGTTCGCTTACAATGAGCAGTTCTTC
CATSDRQGFAYNEQFF
>TRBD2|TRBJ2-4|few|TRBV20-1
TGCAGTGCTACTAGCGGGGGGGCCCGGAACATTCAGTACTTC
CSATSGGARNIQYF
>-|TRBJ1-2|many|TRBV6-2/TRBV6-3
TGTGCCAGCAGTTATCGGGCGGCAGCTAACTATGGCTACACCTTC
CASSYRAAANYGYTF
>TRBD1|TRBJ1-5|-|TRBV11-3
TGTGCCAGCAGCCTCGGGACAGCACCCCCCAATCAGCCCCAGCATTTT
CASSLGTAPPNQPQHF
>TRBD1|TRBJ2-1|few|TRBV2
TGTGCCAGCATTACGGGACAGGGTCCCTACAATGAGCAGTTCTTC
CASITGQGPYNEQFF
>TRBD1|TRBJ1-2|few|TRBV6-2/TRBV6-3
TGTGCCAGCATTTTCTACCCAACTCAGGGGGATCACTATGGCTACACCTTC
CASIFYPTQGDHYGYTF
>-|TRBJ2-5|-|TRBV9
TGTGCCAGCAGCGTAGGGGGGGTCGGTTTGGAGACCCAGTACTTC
CASSVGGVGLETQYF
>TRBD2|TRBJ2-1|-|TRBV20-1
TGCAGTGCCGACCCCGCCGTGGGACTAGCCTCCAATGAGCAGTTCTTC
CSADPAVGLASNEQFF
>-|TRBJ2-3|many|TRBV4-1
TGCGCCAGCAGCCAAGTTAGCGAGGGCACAGATACGCAGTATTTT
CASSQVSEGTDTQYF
>-|TRBJ1-4|-|TRBV4-2
TGTGCCAGCAGCCAAGAGGCCGAAAAACTGTTTTTT
CASSQEAEKLFF
>TRBD1|TRBJ2-7|few|TRBV6-4
TGTGCCAGCAGTGAGGAACGGGACAGGGACCACGAGCAGTACTTC
CASSEERDRDHEQYF
>-|TRBJ2-3|-|TRBV4-3
TGCGCCAGCAGCCAAGATCCCACGGCTAGCGTCCCAGATACGCAGTATTTT
CASSQDPTASVPDTQYF
>-|TRBJ1-5|many|TRBV11-2
TGTGCCAGCAGCTTAGAAGCGGGTCAGCCCCAGCATTTT
CASSLEAGQPQHF
>-|TRBJ1-3|-|TRBV11-2
TGTGCCAGCAGCTTAGTTACAGGGACGGGCTCTGGAAACACCATATATTTT
CASSLVTGTGSGNTIYF
>-|TRBJ2-2|many|TRBV7-3
TGTGCCAGCAGCGTCATAGGAGGGGGGAACACCGGGGAGCTGTTTTTT
CASSVIGGGNTGELFF
>TRBD2|TRBJ2-1|-|TRBV3-1
TGTGCCAGCAGGCCTGTCGGGGGGGGCAATGAGCAGTTCTTC
CASRPVGGGNEQFF
>-|TRBJ2-1|few|TRBV14
TGTGCCAGCAGCCAAGAGCAGGAAAGTAATGAGCAGTTCTTC
CASSQEQESNEQFF
>-|TRBJ1-6|-|TRBV18
TGTGCCAGCTCTGGGAGGGCGGCAGGGGAGGATTCACCCCTCCACTTT
CASSGRAAGEDSPLHF